The next 29 T cell receptor beta chains were all read from a single sample in a study of identical twins. MiXCR was run by TCRdb on the 5' RACE reads, yielding one entry per CDR3 protein. The sample includes approximately 220,000 distinct CDR3 sequences, 7.5% of them seen just once. The same sample was also used in a study of yellow fever vaccine responses in identical twins.

Specimen: CD8+ T cells sorted from blood. The receptors derive from a woman under 30 in good health.

This clonotype was counted between two and nine times. The chain is built from TRBV12-3 or TRBV12-4 and TRBJ2-1; 7 nucleotides line up with TRBD2. The CDR3 spans 14 residues. V dropped 2 bases and J dropped 8; count of bases not matched to a gene: 6. CDR3 bases: TGTGCCAGCAGTTTAATTTCTAGCGGAGATGAGCAGTTCTTC. Translated, it gives CASSLISSGDEQFF.

This clonotype was detected a few times. This sequence joins TRBV7-4 and TRBJ2-7, with D possibly being TRBD2 (5 bases). Germline V CDR1 and CDR2: SGHVT, SQSDAQ. The ends were cut back, 1 base at V and 7 bases at J, with 23 bases in the middle. The CDR3 length is 17 residues. Here the CDR3 DNA reads TGTGCCAGCAGCTTAGACCCGGACTGGCGAATTACGAGGGAGCAGTACTTC. It encodes CASSLDPDWRITREQYF.

This clonotype was counted only a few times. V gene TRBV10-3 combines with J gene TRBJ1-1; D may be TRBD1 (5 bases). Germline-derived CDR1 and CDR2 are ENHRY and SYGVKD. Trimming removed 10 bases at V and 8 bases at J, with 14 bases between. The CDR3 extends over 11 amino acids. In DNA form, the CDR3 reads TGTGCCACCAGGGAAGGACGGGAAGCTTTCTTT. Its protein product is CATREGREAFF.

This clonotype was observed a few times. The chain links TRBV2 to TRBJ1-2, with TRBD1 matching 8 bases. The V gene end was trimmed by 10 bases and the J gene end by 6 bases; junction bases not matched to a gene: 13. The CDR3 is 14 amino acids. Germline-derived CDR1 and CDR2 are SNHLY and FYNNEI. CDR3 in amino acids: CAIYSNTGGNGYTF. The CDR3 DNA follows: TGTGCCATCTATTCCAATACAGGGGGGAATGGCTACACCTTC.

This chain links TRBV16 with TRBJ2-2, with a possible D match to TRBD2 (5 bases). Germline V gives CDR1 KGHSY, CDR2 FQNENV. The CDR3 totals 17 residues. V lost 4 bases and J 0 bases, leaving 15 bases between the germline ends. CDR3 in amino acids: CASSLSYEEANTGELFF. DNA for the CDR3: TGTGCCAGCAGCCTCTCGTACGAGGAGGCGAACACCGGGGAGCTGTTTTTT.

This clonotype was counted at least ten times. The chain links TRBV28 to TRBJ2-3, with TRBD1 identical over 9 bases. J was trimmed by 3 bases and V by 6 bases; bases with no gene match: 7. The CDR3 totals 15 residues. Per the germline V gene, CDR1 is MDHEN and CDR2 is SYDVKM. This CDR3 is CASSQGQGRTDTQYF. The CDR3 DNA reads TGTGCCAGCAGCCAAGGACAGGGGAGGACAGATACGCAGTATTTT.

In this sample, this clonotype turned up a few times. The rearrangement uses TRBV3-1 and TRBJ2-7, with a possible D match to TRBD1 (5 bases). Trimming removed 0 bases at V and 5 bases at J, with 11 bases between. The germline V gene encodes CDR1 LGHDT and CDR2 YNNKEL (reference sequence). The CDR3 is 14 residues long. CDR3 loop: CASSQDPPGHEQYV. The CDR3 bases are TGTGCCAGCAGCCAAGACCCGCCAGGGCACGAGCAGTACGTC.

This clonotype was picked up a small number of times. This CDR3 is CASSVGSGSGETQYF. The CDR3 DNA is TGTGCCAGCAGCGTAGGGAGCGGGAGCGGGGAGACCCAGTACTTC. The chain carries TRBV9 and TRBJ2-5, with 8 bases identical to TRBD2. The V gene end was trimmed by 0 bases and the J gene end by 5 bases; junction bases not matched to a gene: 6. CDR3 length equals 15 residues. Germline V CDR1 and CDR2: SGDLS, YYNGEE.

This clonotype was observed many times. The chain carries TRBV28 and TRBJ2-3; 7 bases fit TRBD1. The germline gives CDR1 MDHEN, CDR2 SYDVKM. The ends lost 6 bases at V and 4 bases at J; junction bases unmatched: 4. This CDR3 spans 13 amino acids. CDR3 sequence reads: CASSPTGADTQYF. The CDR3 nucleotides read TGTGCCAGCAGCCCTACAGGGGCAGATACGCAGTATTTT. The complete variable domain, with remaining parts taken from reference TRBV28 and TRBJ2-3, reads DVKVTQSSRYLVKRTGEKVFLECVQDMDHENMFWYRQDPGLGLRLIYFSYDVKMKEKGDIPEGYSVSREKKERFSLILESASTNQTSMYLCASSPTGADTQYFGPGTRLTVL.

This clonotype was counted a few times. The chain is built from TRBV20-1 and TRBJ1-2, with D maybe TRBD1 (5 bases). Trimming shortened V by 0 bases and J by 2 bases, and 7 bases separated the two germline ends. Germline loops: CDR1 DFQATT, CDR2 SNEGSKA (reference sequence). There are 13 residues in the CDR3. The CDR3: CSARDPGNYGYTF. In DNA, the CDR3 is TGCAGTGCTAGAGATCCAGGGAACTATGGCTACACCTTC.

This clonotype was picked up many times. The chain combines TRBV12-3 or TRBV12-4 with TRBJ1-1, with 7 positions matching TRBD1. Losses at the gene ends were 7 bases for V and 4 bases for J; bases not matched to a gene: 6. This CDR3 region has 13 residues. CDR3 DNA sequence: TGTGCCAGCAACAATTACAGGGGCACTGAAGCTTTCTTT. Translation gives CASNNYRGTEAFF.

This chain uses TRBV13 with TRBJ2-3; no firm D call. Trimming removed 1 base at V and 12 bases at J, with 11 bases between. The CDR3 is 12 amino acids. Germline CDR1 PRHDT, CDR2 FYEKMQ (reference sequence). CDR3 in DNA: TGTGCCAGCAGCTTAGACTCTCCCTCCCAGTATTTT. This translates into CASSLDSPSQYF.

The V gene is TRBV20-1, the J gene TRBJ2-1; D may correspond to TRBD1 or TRBD2 (5 bases each). The V end was cut by 4 bases, the J end by 6 bases, with 10 bases between. The V gene's germline CDR1 is DFQATT and CDR2 SNEGSKA (reference sequence). The CDR3 covers 12 residues. The CDR3 spells CSATEGTNEQFF. The CDR3 DNA reads TGCAGTGCTACCGAGGGGACCAATGAGCAGTTCTTC.

This chain joins TRBV3-1 and TRBJ2-1, with 12 positions matching TRBD1. CDR1 and CDR2 from the germline V gene are LGHDT and YNNKEL (reference sequence). This CDR3 region has 17 residues. Trimming removed 0 bases from V and 8 bases from J; junction bases left unmatched: 8. The chain's CDR3 is CASSQDLGQGARDEQFF. CDR3 nucleotides: TGTGCCAGCAGCCAAGATTTGGGACAGGGGGCGCGGGATGAGCAGTTCTTC.

The sample holds many counts of this clonotype. The J gene is TRBJ2-1, the V gene TRBV29-1, with TRBD2 matching over 12 bases. Losses at the gene ends were 6 bases for V and 0 bases for J; bases not matched to a gene: 0. Germline lookup yields CDR1 SQVTM and CDR2 ANQGSEA. CDR3 length: 14 amino acids. Here the CDR3 DNA reads TGCAGCGTGACTAGCGGGAGCTCCTACAATGAGCAGTTCTTC. Translated, it gives CSVTSGSSYNEQFF.

This clonotype was observed many times. This chain links TRBV5-6 with TRBJ2-7; perhaps TRBD1 as D (6 bases). The length of the CDR3 is 14 residues. CDR1 and CDR2 (germline): SGHDT, YYEEEE. V dropped 0 bases and J dropped 3 bases, with 10 bases sitting between them. CDR3 nucleotide sequence: TGTGCCAGCAGCTTGGGCACAGGGATCTACGAGCAGTACTTC. Residues: CASSLGTGIYEQYF.

This sequence joins TRBV6-1 and TRBJ1-2; unclear D gene. The germline V gene encodes CDR1 MNHNS and CDR2 SASEGT. CDR3 length: 13 residues. Trimming left V 8 bases short and J 0 bases short, with 10 bases between. CDR3 DNA: TGTGCCAGCCACAGCGGAGCTAACTATGGCTACACCTTC. Its translation: CASHSGANYGYTF.

The gene calls are TRBV20-1 and TRBJ1-1; D is undetermined. The CDR3 has 11 amino acids. The germline V and J ends were trimmed by 4 bases and 6 bases, with 9 bases remaining between them. From germline, CDR1 is DFQATT and CDR2 SNEGSKA (reference sequence). The CDR3 protein is CSAKSGAEAFF. Here the CDR3 DNA reads TGCAGTGCTAAAAGCGGTGCTGAAGCTTTCTTT.

The table lists this clonotype with a few counts. The chain combines TRBV11-2 with TRBJ2-3; TRBD2 agrees at 10 bases. The germline V gene has CDR1 SGHAT and CDR2 FQNNGV. J gave up 6 bases and V 0 bases, and 6 bases lay outside the gene matches. The CDR3 loop spans 16 amino acids. Here the CDR3 reads CASSLELAGVRDTQYF. CDR3 DNA sequence: TGTGCCAGCAGCTTAGAGCTAGCGGGGGTCCGGGATACGCAGTATTTT. Full variable domain (rest looked up from reference TRBV11-2 and TRBJ2-3): EAGVAQSPRYKIIEKRQSVAFWCNPISGHATLYWYQQILGQGPKLLIQFQNNGVVDDSQLPKDRFSAERLKGVDSTLKIQPAKLEDSAVYLCASSLELAGVRDTQYFGPGTRLTVL.

Of note for this clonotype: A junction boundary mismatches the germline segment, possibly from a read error. The V gene is TRBV11-2, the J gene TRBJ2-6; 10 bases map to TRBD1. This CDR3 has 18 amino acids. The germline V gene encodes CDR1 SGHAT and CDR2 FQNNGV. CDR3 nucleotide sequence: TGTGCCACCAGCCGGTGGACAGGGGGTTACTCTGGGGCCAACGTCCTGACTTTC. The encoded protein is CATSRWTGGYSGANVLTF.

This clonotype showed up just a few times. J is TRBJ1-6 and V is TRBV27, with TRBD1 matching 8 bases. Unmatched junction bases numbered 1, after V lost 8 bases and J lost 1 base. This CDR3 region has 14 residues. Germline V lookup: CDR1 MNHEY, CDR2 SMNVEV (reference sequence). The CDR3 is CASRTGSYNSPLHF. CDR3 coding DNA: TGTGCCAGCCGGACAGGGTCCTATAATTCACCCCTCCACTTT.

This clonotype occurred a few times. The V and J genes are TRBV7-8 and TRBJ1-4; D is perhaps TRBD1 (6 bases). The CDR3 has 15 residues. V was trimmed by 2 bases and J by 5 bases, leaving 12 bases between them. Germline CDR1 SGHVS, CDR2 FQNEAQ. The CDR3 sequence is CASSLFVRGNEKLFF. In nucleotides, the CDR3 is TGTGCCAGCAGCTTATTTGTCAGGGGAAATGAAAAACTGTTTTTT.

This chain uses TRBV7-9 with TRBJ2-5, with a tentative D call TRBD1 (5 bases). V dropped 3 bases and J dropped 1 base, with 12 bases sitting between them. The CDR3 consists of 15 residues. Germline V gene data show CDR1 as SEHNR and CDR2 as FQNEAQ (reference sequence). The CDR3 region is CASSFPYRGQETQYF. The CDR3 nucleotides are TGTGCCAGCAGCTTCCCGTATAGGGGCCAAGAGACCCAGTACTTC.

This clonotype was observed a few times. The chain recombines TRBV5-6 with TRBJ2-5; D is undetermined. Trimming pared 4 bases from V and 3 bases from J, leaving 22 bases between. This CDR3 has 17 amino acids. Germline CDR1 is SGHDT and CDR2 is YYEEEE. In DNA form, the CDR3 reads TGTGCCAGCAGCCCAAAGTCGGGCAAAGTACAAGAAGAGACCCAGTACTTC. Translating gives CASSPKSGKVQEETQYF.

Worth noting for this clonotype: Its ends do not fully match the called genes, so a read error is possible. The CDR3: CASSLQGGGQYF. The CDR3 DNA follows: TGTGCCAGCAGCTTGCAGGGGGGGGGTCAGTATTTC. This rearrangement joins TRBV5-6 to TRBJ2-3, with D perhaps given as TRBD1 or TRBD2 (7 bases each). From germline, CDR1 is SGHDT and CDR2 YYEEEE. The CDR3 covers 12 residues.

This clonotype was seen more than once but under ten times. The V call is TRBV9, the J call TRBJ2-1; weak D call: TRBD2 (5 bases). Germline loops: CDR1 SGDLS, CDR2 YYNGEE. Trimming stripped 0 bases from V and 6 bases from J, with 10 bases between. The CDR3 extends over 14 amino acids. The CDR3 nucleotides read TGTGCCAGCAGCGTAGCTACTAGGGCCAATGAGCAGTTCTTC. This encodes CASSVATRANEQFF.

This clonotype has more than one count but fewer than ten. The chain carries TRBV4-1 and TRBJ2-1; D is perhaps TRBD1 (6 bases). Looked up from germline, CDR1 is MGHRA and CDR2 is YSYEKL. This CDR3 is built from 18 residues. V was pared by 5 bases and J by 5 bases, with 25 bases between. The CDR3 coding sequence is TGCGCCAGCAGCTACTACAAGGTTGGGCAGGGGCCAAACAATGAGCAGTTCTTC. This encodes CASSYYKVGQGPNNEQFF.

There are a few counts of this clonotype. The chain carries TRBV27 and TRBJ2-2; D not certain. The CDR3 length is 14 residues. Germline CDR1 and CDR2: MNHEY and SMNVEV (reference sequence). V lost 3 bases and J lost 4, with 9 bases in between. CDR3 region: CASSFGAGTGELFF. The CDR3 DNA is TGTGCCAGCAGTTTTGGCGCAGGCACCGGGGAGCTGTTTTTT.

This clonotype was detected a few times. The V call is TRBV18, the J call TRBJ2-5, with 11 bases identical to TRBD2. The V gene end was trimmed by 5 bases and the J gene end by 3 bases; junction bases not matched to a gene: 8. The V gene's germline CDR1 is KGHSH and CDR2 LQKENI. This CDR3 has 16 amino acids. CDR3 in amino acids: CASSITGTSGEETQYF. CDR3 coding DNA: TGTGCCAGCTCAATAACCGGGACTAGCGGAGAAGAGACCCAGTACTTC. The variable domain in full, with the rest retrieved from reference TRBV18 and TRBJ2-5, is NAGVMQNPRHLVRRRGQEARLRCSPMKGHSHVYWYRQLPEEGLKFMVYLQKENIIDESGMPKERFSAEFPKEGPSILRIQQVVRGDSAAYFCASSITGTSGEETQYFGPGTRLLVL.